These 29 T cell receptor beta chains were all obtained from the same sample, sequenced in a study of blood T cell repertoires in COVID-19. TCRdb's copy holds only in-frame clones and misses some; the assay was immunoSEQ multiplex PCR. There are roughly 77,000 clones in the sample; around nine tenths occur only once, and 4.6% lies in the top ten. The specimen sequenced was peripheral blood. The receptor source for this set is a man between 50 and 59 years old with active COVID-19.

This chain joins TRBV10-3 and TRBJ2-1; D might be TRBD1 (6 bases). V was clipped by 2 bases and J by 9 bases, with 23 bases between them. This CDR3 spans 17 amino acids. Germline-derived CDR1 and CDR2 are ENHRY and SYGVKD. CDR3 bases: TGTGCCATCAGTGAGACGAACCCAGGGGATGTATGGGGTGAGCAGTTCTTC. This translates into CAISETNPGDVWGEQFF.

V usage is TRBV3-1 (or the pseudogene TRBV3-2) and J usage is TRBJ2-7, with D possibly being TRBD1 (5 bases). This CDR3 contains 14 residues. Trimming pared 1 base from V and 0 bases from J, leaving 7 bases between. Germline V gene data show CDR1 as LGHDT and CDR2 as YNNKEL (reference sequence). CDR3 region: CASSQARASYEQYF. CDR3 coding DNA: TGTGCCAGCAGCCAAGCCAGGGCCTCCTACGAGCAGTACTTC.

This chain uses TRBV5-1 with TRBJ2-5; D is undetermined. Trimming pared 2 bases from V and 5 bases from J, leaving 7 bases between. Germline CDR1 is SGHRS and CDR2 is YFSETQ. The length of the CDR3 is 12 residues. CDR3 sequence: CASSFPGETQYF. CDR3 in DNA: TGCGCCAGCAGCTTTCCAGGCGAGACCCAGTACTTC.

J is TRBJ2-2 and V is TRBV2, with 9 bases matching TRBD1. This CDR3 is 15 amino acids long. Germline CDR1 reads SNHLY; CDR2 reads FYNNEI. Trimming took 2 bases from V and 7 from J; bases not matched to a gene: 5. CDR3 sequence (DNA): TGTGCCAGCAGTGAACAAGGGACAGGGTACGGGGAGCTGTTTTTT. This codes for CASSEQGTGYGELFF.

This clone was seen a single time. The chain couples TRBV3-1 (or the pseudogene TRBV3-2) to TRBJ2-3; tentative D call: TRBD2 (6 bases). CDR3 length: 15 residues. The V and J ends lost 1 base and 7 bases respectively, with 15 bases between them. CDR1 LGHDT and CDR2 YNNKEL come from the germline V gene (reference sequence). CDR3 DNA sequence: TGTGCCAGCAGCCAAGCGGGAGTCGGGTCAAATACGCAGTATTTT. Its protein product is CASSQAGVGSNTQYF.

The genes are TRBV25-1 and TRBJ2-2, with D uncertain. The CDR3 is 14 residues long. Germline values: CDR1 MGHDK, CDR2 SYGVNS. V was trimmed by 2 bases and J by 3 bases, leaving 7 bases between them. DNA for the CDR3: TGTGCCAGCAGTGAAGAGGCCGACACCGGGGAGCTGTTTTTT. Protein sequence: CASSEEADTGELFF.

A single count supports this clone. V is TRBV19 and J is TRBJ1-1; D is perhaps TRBD1 (6 bases). Trimming took 6 bases from V and 0 from J, leaving 8 bases between them. From germline, CDR1 is LNHDA and CDR2 SQIVND (reference sequence). This CDR3 contains 13 residues. Here the CDR3 DNA reads TGTGCCAGTAGGGACAGCTTGAACACTGAAGCTTTCTTT. It specifies CASRDSLNTEAFF.

The chain is built from TRBV7-2 and TRBJ2-7; D may be TRBD1 (5 bases). This CDR3 is 14 amino acids long. Germline values: CDR1 SGHTA, CDR2 FQGNSA. Trimming cost V 3 bases and J 0 bases, with 9 bases left between them. The CDR3 DNA is TGTGCCAGCAGCTTTCCAGGGATCTCCTACGAGCAGTACTTC. It is translated as CASSFPGISYEQYF.

The V and J genes are TRBV28 and TRBJ1-2; D gene unclear. Germline V gene sequence: CDR1 MDHEN, CDR2 SYDVKM. The CDR3 has 16 amino acids. V was pared by 4 bases and J by 2 bases, with 17 bases between. The DNA of the CDR3 is TGTGCCAGCAGTTACTCCTCGGGAGGCCCCAACTATGGCTACACCTTC. Translated, it gives CASSYSSGGPNYGYTF.

The chain links TRBV3-1 (or the pseudogene TRBV3-2) to TRBJ2-7; 7 bases are a match to TRBD1. The trim removed 1 base at V and 6 bases at J, leaving 6 bases unmatched. The CDR3 sequence is 14 residues long. Germline V gene lookup returns CDR1 LGHDT and CDR2 YNNKEL (reference sequence). The CDR3 DNA is TGTGCCAGCAGCCAAGGGGGACAGTTCGGCGAGCAGTACTTC. This translates into CASSQGGQFGEQYF.

The chain couples TRBV6-2 or TRBV6-3 to TRBJ1-5, with 9 bases aligning to TRBD1. The CDR3 sequence is 16 residues long. Germline V gene sequence: CDR1 MNHEY, CDR2 SVGEGT. V was clipped by 6 bases and J by 1 base; unmatched bases: 7. The CDR3 here is CASRPPTGGSNQPQHF. The CDR3 region has the DNA TGTGCCAGCAGGCCTCCGACAGGGGGAAGCAATCAGCCCCAGCATTTT.

The genes are TRBV14 and TRBJ2-5; no reliable D call. Germline CDR1 reads SGHDN; CDR2 reads FVKESK. V was clipped by 1 base and J by 5 bases, with 2 bases between them. This CDR3 comprises 11 residues. As DNA, the CDR3 is TGTGCCAGCAGCCAAGCGGAGACCCAGTACTTC. Translating gives CASSQAETQYF.

V usage is TRBV2 and J usage is TRBJ2-7; perhaps TRBD1 as D (6 bases). Trimming left V 6 bases short and J 2 bases short, with 8 bases between. CDR3 size: 12 residues. Germline V gives CDR1 SNHLY, CDR2 FYNNEI. The CDR3 region is CASRGAAYEQYF. The DNA of the CDR3 is TGTGCCAGCAGGGGGGCCGCCTACGAGCAGTACTTC.

The rearrangement joins TRBV12-3 or TRBV12-4 to TRBJ2-3; D is unclear. V lost 5 bases and J lost 9, with 12 bases in between. CDR3 length: 12 amino acids. CDR3 nucleotide sequence: TGTGCCAGCAGTCCCCGACCAGCGACGCAGTATTTT. Protein: CASSPRPATQYF.

This clone was found once. The rearrangement uses TRBV20-1 and TRBJ2-7, with no clear D. This CDR3 contains 10 residues. Per germline, CDR1 DFQATT and CDR2 SNEGSKA (reference sequence). The V end lost 4 bases, the J end lost 3 bases, and 4 bases lay between the germline ends. The CDR3 region has the DNA TGCAGTGCTAACGGCTACGAGCAGTACTTC. Its translation is CSANGYEQYF.

The rearrangement links TRBV19 to TRBJ1-1; no reliable D call. The germline gives CDR1 LNHDA, CDR2 SQIVND (reference sequence). V gave up 1 base and J gave up 6 bases, with 12 bases separating them. The CDR3 spans 14 residues. CDR3 residues: CASSIGAMAPEAFF. The CDR3 coding sequence is TGTGCCAGTAGTATAGGTGCCATGGCCCCTGAAGCTTTCTTT.

The V gene is TRBV28, the J gene TRBJ1-5; 9 nucleotides match TRBD1. J lost 6 bases, V lost 5 bases, and 2 bases had no gene match. The CDR3 is 13 residues long. Germline V gene sequence: CDR1 MDHEN, CDR2 SYDVKM. The chain's CDR3 is CASSPTGGQPQHF. Written as DNA, the CDR3 is TGTGCCAGCAGTCCGACAGGGGGTCAGCCCCAGCATTTT.

V usage is TRBV5-1 and J usage is TRBJ1-2; D is uncertain. CDR3 length equals 15 residues. Trimming pared 5 bases from V and 0 bases from J, leaving 14 bases between. From germline, CDR1 is SGHRS and CDR2 YFSETQ. CDR3 in amino acids: CASSVLAGANYGYTF. The CDR3 DNA follows: TGCGCCAGCAGTGTTCTGGCGGGAGCTAACTATGGCTACACCTTC. Full variable domain (remainder filled in from reference TRBV5-1 and TRBJ1-2): KAGVTQTPRYLIKTRGQQVTLSCSPISGHRSVSWYQQTPGQGLQFLFEYFSETQRNKGNFPGRFSGRQFSNSRSEMNVSTLELGDSALYLCASSVLAGANYGYTFGSGTRLTVV.

The gene calls are TRBV6-5 and TRBJ2-2; D perhaps matches TRBD1 (6 bases). CDR3 length equals 14 residues. Between the trimmed V and J ends, which lost 6 bases and 0 bases, there was a span of 8 bases. Germline lookup yields CDR1 MNHEY and CDR2 SVGAGI. This CDR3 reads CASSRGPNTGELFF. The CDR3 bases are TGTGCCAGCAGCAGGGGTCCGAACACCGGGGAGCTGTTTTTT.

As to this clone: An end of the junction does not agree with germline; a read error may underlie this. The CDR3 sequence: CASSLSQRRNF. CDR3 in DNA: TGTGCCAGCAGTTTGAGTCAACGGAGGAATTTT. The rearrangement joins TRBV12-3 or TRBV12-4 to TRBJ2-3, with D possibly TRBD2 on 5 matching bases. The CDR3 extends over 11 amino acids.

A few counts support this clone. Sequence at one end of the junction differs from germline and may be a read error. The chain is built from TRBV7-8 and TRBJ1-6; D call uncertain. The germline gives CDR1 SGHVS, CDR2 FQNEAQ. The CDR3 covers 15 residues. The CDR3 spells CASSLAGRAGSPLHF. In DNA, the CDR3 is TGTGCCAGCAGCCTAGCCGGACGGGCGGGTTCACCCCTCCACTTT.

V usage is TRBV12-5 and J usage is TRBJ2-7, with 7 bases lining up with TRBD2. Germline lookup yields CDR1 LGHNT and CDR2 FRNRAP. The CDR3 is 20 residues long. The V gene end was trimmed by 0 bases and the J gene end by 3 bases; junction bases not matched to a gene: 20. The CDR3 sequence is CASGLVRFLYKRGEVYEQYF. The CDR3 DNA follows: TGTGCTAGTGGTTTGGTACGGTTTTTGTATAAGCGGGGAGAGGTCTACGAGCAGTACTTC.

The V call is TRBV7-2, the J call TRBJ2-2; D remains ambiguous. This CDR3 has 15 residues. Trimming removed 3 bases from V and 0 bases from J, with 8 bases in between. Germline V gene data show CDR1 as SGHTA and CDR2 as FQGNSA. The DNA for the CDR3 is TGTGCCAGCAGCTTGAGTCAAACGAACACCGGGGAGCTGTTTTTT. Encoded protein: CASSLSQTNTGELFF.

V gene TRBV28 combines with J gene TRBJ2-7; D not certain. Germline V CDR1 and CDR2: MDHEN, SYDVKM. This CDR3 contains 12 residues. The ends were cut back, 6 bases at V and 7 bases at J, with 13 bases in the middle. The CDR3 bases are TGTGCCAGCAGCATAATAAACAGTGAGCAGTACTTC. The encoded protein is CASSIINSEQYF.

The J gene is TRBJ1-5, the V gene TRBV12-5; 10 nucleotides line up with TRBD1. Germline assignment: CDR1 LGHNT and CDR2 FRNRAP. Germline trimming cut 6 bases from V and 7 bases from J; bases unmatched to any gene: 9. This CDR3 has 15 amino acids. CDR3 protein: CASGSGQGFIQPQHF. Written as DNA, the CDR3 is TGTGCTAGTGGGTCGGGACAGGGGTTTATCCAGCCCCAGCATTTT.

This chain uses TRBV5-5 with TRBJ2-1; tentatively, D is TRBD2 (6 bases). The CDR3 is 14 amino acids. Germline-derived CDR1 and CDR2 are SGHKS and YYEKEE (reference sequence). Trimming removed 0 bases at V and 7 bases at J, with 11 bases between. Here the CDR3 DNA reads TGTGCCAGCAGCTTGGGACATGGGGGGAATGAGCAGTTCTTC. It codes for CASSLGHGGNEQFF. The variable domain in full, completed from reference TRBV5-5 and TRBJ2-1, reads DAGVTQSPTHLIKTRGQQVTLRCSPISGHKSVSWYQQVLGQGPQFIFQYYEKEERGRGNFPDRFSARQFPNYSSELNVNALLLGDSALYLCASSLGHGGNEQFFGPGTRLTVL.

This clone appeared a single time. The chain carries TRBV14 and TRBJ2-5; D might be TRBD1 (6 bases). There are 15 residues in the CDR3. V lost 1 base to trimming and J lost 6 bases, with 15 bases between them. In germline, CDR1 is SGHDN, CDR2 FVKESK. CDR3 coding DNA: TGTGCCAGCAGCCAAGCCTCTACAGGGTATCAGACCCAGTACTTC. Its translation is CASSQASTGYQTQYF.

The chain combines TRBV6-6 with TRBJ1-2, with D maybe TRBD1 (5 bases). Trimming took 7 bases from V and 4 from J, leaving 16 bases between them. This CDR3 comprises 14 residues. Germline V gene sequence: CDR1 MNHNY, CDR2 SVGAGI (reference sequence). As DNA, the CDR3 is TGTGCCAGCACCGTAGACAGCTCCCCCTATGGCTACACCTTC. Amino acid sequence: CASTVDSSPYGYTF.

The rearrangement uses TRBV28 and TRBJ2-1; possible D gene TRBD2, 5 bases. This CDR3 is 14 amino acids long. Trimming removed 2 bases at V and 6 bases at J, with 11 bases between. The V gene's germline CDR1 is MDHEN and CDR2 SYDVKM. The CDR3, as DNA: TGTGCCAGCAGTTTAAGTGCTAGCAGCAATGAGCAGTTCTTC. Encoded protein: CASSLSASSNEQFF.